This is a list of T cell receptor beta chains from one sample in a study of T cell responses to AZD1222 COVID-19 vaccine. Assay used: immunoSEQ multiplex PCR; TCRdb lists only in-frame clones, some missing. The data hold about 120,000 clones, with 80% to 95% observed a single time. This specimen was peripheral blood, taken on day 0 of AZD1222 vaccination. These receptors came from an adult in good health. CDR3s include the opening cysteine and the closing phenylalanine or tryptophan. D genes are given only for firm matches. Some rows have no size entry. The others give once, few or many, or a class for an expanded clone.

CDR3 length,J gene,clone size,V gene,D gene,CDR3 protein,CDR3 DNA
14,TRBJ1-5,-,TRBV21-1,-,CASKSKGGSQPQHF,TGTGCCAGCAAGTCGAAAGGAGGAAGTCAGCCCCAGCATTTT
15,TRBJ1-5,-,TRBV19,TRBD1,CASSRTGGNNQPQHF,TGTGCCAGTAGTAGGACAGGGGGTAACAATCAGCCCCAGCATTTT
12,TRBJ2-1,-,TRBV7-6,-,CASSPRDNEQFF,TGTGCCAGCAGCCCCAGAGACAATGAGCAGTTCTTC
15,TRBJ1-5,-,TRBV19,TRBD1,CASSIWGQGSQPQHF,TGTGCCAGTAGTATTTGGGGACAGGGCTCCCAGCCCCAGCATTTT
14,TRBJ1-5,-,TRBV5-6,-,CASSLGYQGQPQHF,TGTGCCAGCAGCTTGGGGTACCAAGGTCAGCCCCAGCATTTT
15,TRBJ1-2,-,TRBV3-1/TRBV3-2,TRBD1,CASSHRTGGGYGYTF,TGTGCCAGCAGCCATAGGACAGGGGGCGGCTATGGCTACACCTTC
14,TRBJ2-7,-,TRBV11-2,-,CASSLVTGPTEQYF,TGTGCCAGCAGCTTAGTAACCGGGCCCACGGAGCAGTACTTC
14,TRBJ2-3,-,TRBV18,TRBD1,CASSQQGARDTQYF,TGTGCCAGCTCACAGCAGGGGGCGAGAGATACGCAGTATTTT
15,TRBJ1-6,-,TRBV19,-,CASSIRVSYNSPLHF,TGTGCCAGTAGTATCCGGGTCTCCTATAATTCACCCCTCCACTTT
16,TRBJ2-1,-,TRBV3-1/TRBV3-2,TRBD2,CASSPQVTSAINEQFF,TGTGCCAGCAGCCCGCAGGTTACTAGCGCCATCAATGAGCAGTTCTTC
14,TRBJ2-1,few,TRBV2,TRBD2,CASRRTSGDNEQFF,TGTGCCAGCAGGAGGACTAGCGGGGACAATGAGCAGTTCTTC
15,TRBJ2-1,-,TRBV18,TRBD1,CASSSGTGGYNEQFF,TGTGCCAGCTCATCCGGGACAGGGGGTTACAATGAGCAGTTCTTC
18,TRBJ1-6,few,TRBV14,-,CASSHGPTGRTVFSPLHF,TGTGCCAGCAGCCATGGGCCAACTGGGCGGACAGTTTTTTCACCCCTCCACTTT
15,TRBJ2-1,-,TRBV24-1,TRBD2,CATSDGGGRENEQFF,TGTGCCACCAGTGACGGGGGCGGGAGGGAAAATGAGCAGTTCTTC
13,TRBJ2-1,once,TRBV15,-,CATSRVFPLTGFF,TGTGCCACCAGCAGAGTATTTCCGCTTACGGGGTTCTTC
14,TRBJ1-1,once,TRBV19,TRBD1,CASRDRGPNTEAFF,TGTGCCAGTAGGGACAGGGGCCCGAACACTGAAGCTTTCTTT
15,TRBJ1-2,-,TRBV5-1,TRBD1,CASSRDRGLSYGYTF,TGCGCCAGCAGCCGGGACAGGGGGCTCAGCTATGGCTACACCTTC
13,TRBJ2-5,-,TRBV30,-,CAWTSDLQETQYF,TGTGCCTGGACTAGCGACCTCCAAGAGACCCAGTACTTC
13,TRBJ1-2,once,TRBV10-3,-,CAISERGNYGYTF,TGTGCCATCAGTGAGCGGGGTAACTATGGCTACACCTTC
14,TRBJ1-2,-,TRBV30,-,CAWSPGRAYYGYTF,TGTGCCTGGAGCCCCGGGAGGGCCTACTATGGCTACACCTTC
13,TRBJ1-2,-,TRBV7-2,-,CASSLGQVYGYTF,TGTGCCAGCAGCTTGGGTCAGGTCTATGGCTACACCTTC
15,TRBJ2-1,-,TRBV19,-,CASRPWRAARNEQFF,TGTGCCAGTAGACCGTGGAGGGCGGCTCGAAATGAGCAGTTCTTC
17,TRBJ1-1,-,TRBV5-6,-,CASSLVPGAISNTEAFF,TGTGCCAGCAGCTTGGTTCCAGGGGCGATAAGTAACACTGAAGCTTTCTTT
13,TRBJ2-7,-,TRBV6-5,-,CASSFRTVGEQYF,TGTGCCAGCAGTTTCCGGACAGTCGGGGAGCAGTACTTC
15,TRBJ2-2,-,TRBV5-4,-,CASSIRLGGTGELFF,TGTGCCAGCAGCATCCGACTAGGGGGGACCGGGGAGCTGTTTTTT
15,TRBJ1-2,-,TRBV5-6,TRBD1,CASSQAGGGSYGYTF,TGTGCCAGCAGTCAAGCAGGGGGCGGGAGCTATGGCTACACCTTC
17,TRBJ1-3,-,TRBV19,-,CASTDRQLIYVGNTIYF,TGTGCCAGTACCGATAGACAGCTAATTTACGTCGGAAACACCATATATTTT
14,TRBJ1-1,-,TRBV7-7,TRBD1,CASSWGTGNTEAFF,TGTGCCAGCAGCTGGGGGACAGGTAACACTGAAGCTTTCTTT
16,TRBJ2-6,-,TRBV3-1/TRBV3-2,-,CASSQDAGSGANVLTF,TGTGCCAGCAGCCAAGATGCGGGCTCTGGGGCCAACGTCCTGACTTTC
12,TRBJ1-5,-,TRBV6-6,-,CASSKGNQPQHF,TGTGCCAGCAGTAAAGGGAATCAGCCCCAGCATTTT
14,TRBJ1-1,-,TRBV19,-,CASSRTGFITEAFF,TGTGCCAGTAGTAGAACAGGGTTTATCACTGAAGCTTTCTTT
14,TRBJ1-1,-,TRBV7-8,-,CASSLAGSNTEAFF,TGTGCCAGCAGCTTAGCGGGAAGTAACACTGAAGCTTTCTTT
14,TRBJ1-6,-,TRBV27,-,CASSLGGRGSPLHF,TGTGCCAGCAGTTTGGGGGGTCGAGGATCACCCCTCCACTTT
15,TRBJ2-1,-,TRBV5-5,-,CASSLEGMAYNEQFF,TGTGCCAGCAGCTTGGAGGGGATGGCCTACAATGAGCAGTTCTTC
13,TRBJ1-2,-,TRBV7-9,TRBD1,CATGQGDIDGYTF,TGTGCCACCGGACAGGGGGATATCGATGGCTACACCTTC
17,TRBJ1-4,-,TRBV5-1,-,CASSRGDSPSSYEKLFF,TGCGCCAGCAGCCGTGGTGACAGCCCGTCTTCTTATGAAAAACTGTTTTTT
15,TRBJ1-4,-,TRBV9,-,CASSPFEGLNEKLFF,TGTGCCAGCAGCCCGTTCGAGGGGTTGAATGAAAAACTGTTTTTT
15,TRBJ2-1,-,TRBV2,TRBD2,CASRKGLAGEHEQFF,TGTGCCAGCCGGAAAGGACTAGCGGGAGAACATGAGCAGTTCTTC
16,TRBJ2-7,-,TRBV28,TRBD1,CASSFTFRDRGVEQYF,TGTGCCAGCAGTTTCACCTTCCGGGACAGGGGTGTAGAGCAGTACTTC
11,TRBJ2-7,-,TRBV5-6,-,CASSFISEQYF,TGTGCCAGCAGCTTCATCAGCGAGCAGTACTTC
14,TRBJ2-7,-,TRBV5-5,-,CASSLGQLVYEQYF,TGTGCCAGCAGCTTGGGACAGCTGGTATACGAGCAGTACTTC